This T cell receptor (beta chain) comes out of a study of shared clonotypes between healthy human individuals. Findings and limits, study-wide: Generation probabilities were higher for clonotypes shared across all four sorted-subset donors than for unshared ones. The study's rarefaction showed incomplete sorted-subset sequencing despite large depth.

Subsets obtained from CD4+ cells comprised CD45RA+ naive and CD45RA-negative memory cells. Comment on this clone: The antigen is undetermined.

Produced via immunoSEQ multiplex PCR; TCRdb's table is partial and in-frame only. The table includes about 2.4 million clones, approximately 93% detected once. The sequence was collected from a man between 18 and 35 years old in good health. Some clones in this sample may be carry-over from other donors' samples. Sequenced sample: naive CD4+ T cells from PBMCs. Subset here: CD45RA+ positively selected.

CDR3 in amino acids: CASSRSNTNTGELFF. CDR3 sequence (DNA): TGTGCCAGCAGTCGCAGTAATACTAACACCGGGGAGCTGTTTTTT. This sequence joins TRBV7-2 and TRBJ2-2, with D uncertain. The CDR3 extends over 15 amino acids. Trimming shortened V by 6 bases and J by 2 bases, and 13 bases separated the two germline ends. In germline, CDR1 is SGHTA, CDR2 FQGNSA. The full variable domain, its missing parts supplied by reference TRBV7-2 and TRBJ2-2, is GAGVSQSPSNKVTEKGKDVELRCDPISGHTALYWYRQSLGQGLEFLIYFQGNSAPDKSGLPSDRFSAERTGGSVSTLTIQRTQQEDSAVYLCASSRSNTNTGELFFGEGSRLTVL.